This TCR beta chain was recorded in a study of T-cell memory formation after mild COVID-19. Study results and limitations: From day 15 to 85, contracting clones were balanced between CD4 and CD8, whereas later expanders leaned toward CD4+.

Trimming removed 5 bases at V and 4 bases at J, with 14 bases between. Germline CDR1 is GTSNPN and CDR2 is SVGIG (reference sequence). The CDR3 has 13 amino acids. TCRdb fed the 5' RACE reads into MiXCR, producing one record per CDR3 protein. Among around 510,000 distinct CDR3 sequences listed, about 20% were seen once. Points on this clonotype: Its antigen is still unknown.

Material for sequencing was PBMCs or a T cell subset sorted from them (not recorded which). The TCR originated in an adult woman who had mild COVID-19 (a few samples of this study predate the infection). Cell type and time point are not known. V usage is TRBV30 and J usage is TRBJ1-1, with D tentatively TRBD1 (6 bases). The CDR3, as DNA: TGTGCCTGGCGGACAGCGGGCGGCACTGAAGCTTTCTTT. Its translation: CAWRTAGGTEAFF.